This T cell receptor beta chain was obtained from a study of cytomegalovirus exposure and HLA in healthy donors (dated 2017 in TCRdb). Study-wide context: According to an earlier analysis of a few hundred of the donors, about 170 million T cells yielded roughly 110 million unique TCR beta sequences and about 300 Gb of sequence data. A separate validation cohort of 100 to 150 different subjects was used in addition to the 666-subject first cohort. Among the roughly 400 genotyped donors, more than 70% belonged to the genetic ancestry cluster associated with self-reported Caucasian donors. A later analysis re-examined previously published TCR beta repertoires from hundreds of donors and added high-resolution HLA genotyping to investigate patterns of TCR occurrence. Every discovery cohort repertoire had been produced on one sequencing platform. A handful of DR-DQ haplotypes were handled as single units for association and clustering because linkage in the cohort was strong. The number of typed donors differed by locus: about 620-630 for A, B, C, DRB1 and DQB1; about 520 for DQA1; 600 to 610 for DPA1; and around 470 for DPB1. The study aimed to test whether signatures of past pathogen exposure could be identified by cataloging public T cell receptors. Genome-wide SNP genotypes for about three fifths of the roughly 670 donors were used in a later genetic analysis, which treated that subset as a discovery cohort. The later analysis used no new phenotypic data to find candidate immune exposures, relying instead on TCR beta sequences and their occurrence across donors. Alongside the repertoire data, information on donor age, sex, ethnicity and CMV serostatus was compiled. Across some 400 genotyped donors of the cohort, an average of 235,054 unique TCR beta nucleotide sequences per donor were sequenced, and 15% to 20% of those sequences were non-productive. The T cell repertoires of several hundred subjects were profiled by immunosequencing and related to cytomegalovirus serostatus. To predict cytomegalovirus infection status, the study brought together high-throughput TCR immunosequencing, statistical association of individual TCRs with disease status, and machine learning. An early release covering roughly 640 HLA-typed donors comprised about 290 gigabases of sequencing data and 85 million to 100 million unique TCR sequences. To decide whether each TCR beta V gene segment behaved as functional or pseudogenic, an earlier analysis of several hundred of the donors relied on high-throughput TCR beta sequencing. Class I and class II HLA loci were covered by the typing at four-digit resolution. What the authors observed across the whole study: While some public TCRs were present in many individuals, most TCR sequences turned up only very rarely across donors. Three of the identified cytomegalovirus-associated TCR beta chains were confirmed in vitro to be specific for cytomegalovirus antigens. A later analysis found that most CMV-associated TCR beta chains appeared HLA-restricted, with HLA associations seemingly driven largely by CMV exposure. A further reported finding was that TCR beta sequences accurately predicted the HLA-A and HLA-B alleles for most subjects in the first cohort. In a later analysis, TCR association rates were found to vary across HLA loci, with the most associated TCRs seen for DRB1 alleles and the fewest for HLA-C alleles. According to a later analysis, parvovirus B19, influenza, CMV and Epstein-Barr virus appeared linked to several top co-occurrence clusters. An earlier analysis of around 540 of the donors showed that most TCR beta V segments appeared in productive rearrangements either about 90% or about 30% of the time, which broadly matched IMGT annotations. Some IMGT-functional V segments, including TRBV6-2 and TRBV6-3, could not be distinguished by the 87-base-pair reads and were therefore excluded. Immune exposure information for the cohort was limited to CMV serostatus. The study gave a list of under 200 TCR beta chains associated with cytomegalovirus. HLA typing was unavailable for some donors at each locus, so association tests used only the typed subset. A later analysis associated about 17,000 TCR beta sequences with specific HLA alleles at a false discovery rate of 0.05. An association between a missense DCLRE1C variant and V-gene and J-gene trimming of TCR beta chains was found in a later genetic analysis and replicated in an independent cohort. Because counts were too low, seventeen rarely observed V segments, including chromosome 9 orphons, were excluded from the earlier analysis of under 650 of the donors. The presence/absence analyses assumed that sequencing depth was roughly uniform across donors, and that assumption may not be true. This cohort had only TCR beta chains sequenced, and the lack of alpha or paired-chain data limited which features could be detected. According to the authors, the approach could potentially be generalized to other disease states and immunological phenotypes. When HLA alleles, especially DR and DQ, strongly co-occurred, TCR associations were difficult to assign to individual alleles. Linkage disequilibrium might explain the correlated functional status among segregating V segments, but an unknown experimental factor could not be ruled out. A cluster of highly shared sequence variants was judged likely to be a technical artifact of the sequencing pipeline. Compared with the roughly 720-donor mean, donors in an Asian-associated ancestry cluster had fewer N-insertions in productive TCRs, according to a later genetic analysis. A later analysis found that HLA-associated TCR beta chains were more clonally expanded and had lower generation probabilities than equally common non-associated chains. The classifier was reported to diagnose cytomegalovirus status with high specificity and sensitivity in both the original cohort and the validation cohort.

Comment on this clone: Its antigen remains unidentified. Per-base quality was not reported, and no clone a single base away is much larger than it.

The cohort comprised several hundred healthy bone marrow donors. Cohort members were all nominally healthy when sampled, although unrecorded immune exposures were likely present. The donor was CMV seropositive and belonged to the group of some 290 seropositive cohort members. Each donor provided a peripheral blood sample, and peripheral blood mononuclear cells were used for TCR beta sequencing. The Qiagen DNeasy Blood Extraction Kit was used to extract genomic DNA from the blood cell samples. Between the V and J ends, shortened by 3 bases and 3 bases respectively, the junction contains 12 bases. The germline V gene encodes CDR1 MGHDK and CDR2 SYGVNS. The CDR3 covers 14 residues, taking in both the cysteine and the phenylalanine. CDR3 DNA is the only sequence kept; it has 42 bases, read in frame from the first base. The method was the immunoSEQ multiplex PCR assay. A mixture of 60 forward primers for TCR Vbeta segments and 13 reverse primers for TCR Jbeta segments was used in the multiplex PCR. The CDR3 region of rearranged TCR beta genes was amplified from genomic DNA by a multiplex PCR assay. Amplified TCR beta libraries were sequenced as 87-base-pair reads on the Illumina HiSeq System. Per the authors' processing: A later analysis tallied tens of millions of unique TCR beta chains across the approximately 670 repertoires, and some 10 million of those chains were shared by two or more donors. Raw reads were error-corrected and collapsed into unique sequences by a nearest-neighbor algorithm in which closely related sequences were merged to remove PCR and sequencing errors. To assign V, D and J gene segments, CDR3 sequences were aligned to IMGT reference sequences. For a sequence to be retained, at least a six-nucleotide match to both a V gene segment and a J gene segment was required. A rearrangement counted as productive if the CDR3 had no stop codons and remained in frame with V and J, and every other rearrangement counted as non-productive. Following IMGT convention, CDR3 was defined as the stretch from the second conserved V-encoded cysteine to the conserved J-encoded phenylalanine. The earlier analysis of some 540 of the donors excluded any sequence lacking an unambiguous match to a single V gene segment. In an earlier analysis of around 600 of the donors, V segments were called functional above 56.7% productive rearrangements and were called segregating when the between-donor standard deviation exceeded 5%. To diagnose cytomegalovirus status from the catalog of TCR beta chain sequences, a statistical classification framework was built. In a later analysis, V and J genes were assigned by comparing TCR nucleotide sequences against IMGT/GENE-DB human TR gene sequences. In a later analysis, CDR3 sequences and most-parsimonious VDJ recombination scenarios were assigned using the TCRdist pipeline. A later analysis defined each TCR beta chain by its CDR3 amino acid sequence plus V-gene family, and excluded reads lacking a unique V-gene family. As a way to deal with suspected cross-contamination and a sequencing artifact, a later analysis dropped over 550 nucleotide sequences that were highly shared and had low generation probability. For each public chain, a later analysis derived a clonal expansion index from normalized ranks of inferred template counts within each repertoire. Generation probabilities in a later analysis came from a VDJ recombination model fitted to out-of-frame rearrangements, and those results were checked against IGoR. In a later analysis, hypergeometric tests were used to score TCR-TCR, TCR-HLA and TCR-CMV co-occurrence, with a repertoire-size bias correction applied to TCR pairs. In a later analysis, false discovery rates were estimated by permuting HLA or CMV assignments 20 times. In a later analysis, co-occurring TCRs were grouped using DBSCAN, with TCRdist sequence similarity added in when clustering inside HLA-allele-positive subsets. Repertoires with fewer than 30,000 or more than 120,000 public chains were left out of co-occurrence clustering, as were a handful of repertoires with anomalous nucleotide sharing. TCRdb carries this immuneACCESS record with in-frame sequences only. Its versions omit some clonotypes, under half of them owing to an unresolved V gene in the studies checked, with the rest unexplained. The DNA gave D and trimming, while V, J and clone size come from that table. Counted in this sample were about 120,000 clones; about four fifths of them appeared once. The top ten hold 8.8% of the sample.

Sample: PBMCs. This TCR was recovered from a female donor in good health and CMV-seropositive. Here the chain combines TRBV25-1 and TRBJ2-7; the D gene remains uncertain. The CDR3 region reads CASSEVGRYYEQYF. The sequenced DNA is TGTGCCAGCAGTGAGGTCGGTCGGTACTACGAGCAGTACTTC.